Sequencing of this TCR beta chain was carried out in a study of regulatory T cells in long-lasting Graves disease. Per germline, CDR1 GTSNPN and CDR2 SVGIG (reference sequence). This CDR3 has 13 amino acids. V was shortened by 2 bases and J by 0 bases, with 8 bases between the two germline ends. Time point here: persistent/refractory GD, antithyroid drugs over 5 years with positive TRAb. Construction of the TCR library relied on RNA isolated from PBMCs. Patients were from an endocrinology department in Xi'an, China. The collection involved drawing nine milliliters of peripheral blood into EDTA tubes. To note about this clonotype: The antigen is not known.

Study-wide findings and caveats: TRBV28, TRBJ1-2 and TRBJ2-5 were segments that persistent disease favored.

Building of the TCR beta libraries involved iRepertoire HTBI primers and Arm-PCR of CDR3 regions. As originally analysed: Detected in the samples were over 55 TRBV and 14 TRBJ segments. TCRdb recomputed calls from the multiplex PCR reads with MiXCR, one row per CDR3 protein. TCRdb, not the authors, supplied the V and J calls. The repertoire holds approximately 400,000 distinct CDR3 sequences, less than 30% seen once, with around 30% in the top ten. The source material was peripheral blood mononuclear cells (PBMCs), sampled when the disease was refractory, from a patient treated with antithyroid drugs. The TCR comes from a woman between 40 and 50 years old with Graves disease. The V gene is TRBV30, the J gene TRBJ2-7; tentative D call: TRBD1 (6 bases). The CDR3 coding sequence is TGTGCCTGGAGTATGGGGGCCTCCTACGAGCAGTACTTC. This gives the protein CAWSMGASYEQYF.